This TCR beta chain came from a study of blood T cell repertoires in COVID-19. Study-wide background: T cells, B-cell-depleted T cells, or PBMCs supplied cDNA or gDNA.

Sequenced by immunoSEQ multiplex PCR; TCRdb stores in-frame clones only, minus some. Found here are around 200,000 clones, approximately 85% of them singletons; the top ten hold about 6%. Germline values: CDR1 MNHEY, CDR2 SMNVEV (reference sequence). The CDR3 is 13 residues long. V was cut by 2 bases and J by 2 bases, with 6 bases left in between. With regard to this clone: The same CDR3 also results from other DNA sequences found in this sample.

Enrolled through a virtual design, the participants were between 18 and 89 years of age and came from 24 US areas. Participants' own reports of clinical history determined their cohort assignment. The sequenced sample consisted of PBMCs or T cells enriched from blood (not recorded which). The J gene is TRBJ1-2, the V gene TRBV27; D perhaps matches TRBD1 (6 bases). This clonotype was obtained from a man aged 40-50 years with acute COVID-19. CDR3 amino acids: CASSLTGNYGYTF. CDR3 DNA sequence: TGTGCCAGCAGTTTAACAGGGAACTATGGCTACACCTTC.